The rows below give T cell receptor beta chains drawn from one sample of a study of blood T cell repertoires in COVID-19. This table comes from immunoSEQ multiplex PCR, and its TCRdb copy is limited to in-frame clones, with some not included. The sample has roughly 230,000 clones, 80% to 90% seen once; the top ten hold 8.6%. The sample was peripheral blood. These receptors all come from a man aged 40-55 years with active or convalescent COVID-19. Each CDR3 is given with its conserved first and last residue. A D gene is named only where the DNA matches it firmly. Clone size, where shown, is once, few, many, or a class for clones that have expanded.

CDR3 DNA: TGTGCCAGCAGCTTACCGCGAGGGAGGGGAAACACTGAAGCTTTCTTT
CDR3 protein: CASSLPRGRGNTEAFF
J gene: TRBJ1-1
V gene: TRBV11-2
clone size: -
D gene: -

CDR3 DNA: TGTGCCAGCATCCACAGGTCCACCGGGGAGCTGTTTTTT
CDR3 protein: CASIHRSTGELFF
J gene: TRBJ2-2
V gene: TRBV21-1
clone size: -
D gene: -

CDR3 DNA: TGTGCCAGCAGCTTAATACAGGGGGCGACAGATACGCAGTATTTT
CDR3 protein: CASSLIQGATDTQYF
J gene: TRBJ2-3
V gene: TRBV7-9
clone size: once
D gene: TRBD1

CDR3 DNA: TGTGCCAGTAGTATGCAATTAGCGAGTAAACAAGAGACCCAGTACTTC
CDR3 protein: CASSMQLASKQETQYF
J gene: TRBJ2-5
V gene: TRBV19
clone size: -
D gene: -

CDR3 DNA: TGTGCCAGCAGCCAAGTCGGCAGGGCCGGTGGCTACACCTTC
CDR3 protein: CASSQVGRAGGYTF
J gene: TRBJ1-2
V gene: TRBV3-1/TRBV3-2
clone size: -
D gene: -

CDR3 DNA: TGTGCCAGCAGCAGACAGGGGAACACTGAAGCTTTCTTT
CDR3 protein: CASSRQGNTEAFF
J gene: TRBJ1-1
V gene: TRBV9
clone size: few
D gene: TRBD1

CDR3 DNA: TGTGCCTGGAGTGTAAGGGGGTATGGGCAGGGATTTGGCACCATATATTTT
CDR3 protein: CAWSVRGYGQGFGTIYF
J gene: TRBJ1-3
V gene: TRBV30
clone size: few
D gene: -

CDR3 DNA: TGTGCCAGCAGCTTAGCCCAGTTGTACGAGCAGTACTTC
CDR3 protein: CASSLAQLYEQYF
J gene: TRBJ2-7
V gene: TRBV11-3
clone size: -
D gene: -

CDR3 DNA: TGTGCCAGCAGTGAAGGGAGTCCTCCCGCTAACTATGGCTACACCTTC
CDR3 protein: CASSEGSPPANYGYTF
J gene: TRBJ1-2
V gene: TRBV2
clone size: -
D gene: -

CDR3 DNA: TGTGCCAGCAGTTACTTCGGGAGGGCTGAAGCTTTCTTT
CDR3 protein: CASSYFGRAEAFF
J gene: TRBJ1-1
V gene: TRBV6-2/TRBV6-3
clone size: -
D gene: -

CDR3 DNA: TGTGCCAGCAGCCCGCGGGAGGGAAGTTCACCCCTCCACTTT
CDR3 protein: CASSPREGSSPLHF
J gene: TRBJ1-6
V gene: TRBV3-1/TRBV3-2
clone size: once
D gene: -

CDR3 DNA: TGTGCCAGCAGCCGGGTCGAAGTACAAACTGCCCACGAGCAGTACTTC
CDR3 protein: CASSRVEVQTAHEQYF
J gene: TRBJ2-7
V gene: TRBV5-6
clone size: -
D gene: -

CDR3 DNA: TGTGCCAGCAGAGACTACAGTAACTATGGCTACACCTTC
CDR3 protein: CASRDYSNYGYTF
J gene: TRBJ1-2
V gene: TRBV28
clone size: -
D gene: -

CDR3 DNA: TGTGCCTGGAGTGTATCTTCGGCGATCAGGGGCAATGAAAAACTGTTTTTT
CDR3 protein: CAWSVSSAIRGNEKLFF
J gene: TRBJ1-4
V gene: TRBV30
clone size: -
D gene: -

CDR3 DNA: TGCGCCAGCAGCCAAGCTTTACTACGGGAGCAGTACTTC
CDR3 protein: CASSQALLREQYF
J gene: TRBJ2-7
V gene: TRBV4-3
clone size: -
D gene: -

CDR3 DNA: TGTGCCACCTCCCTTACTAGCGGGCTGGAAGGTACAGATACGCAGTATTTT
CDR3 protein: CATSLTSGLEGTDTQYF
J gene: TRBJ2-3
V gene: TRBV24-1
clone size: -
D gene: TRBD2

CDR3 DNA: TGTGCCAGCAGTTCGCGGAGAGATTTGTATGAGCAGTTCTTC
CDR3 protein: CASSSRRDLYEQFF
J gene: TRBJ2-1
V gene: TRBV11-3
clone size: -
D gene: -

CDR3 DNA: TGTGCCAGTAGTTTGGCACAGATGAACACTGAAGCTTTCTTT
CDR3 protein: CASSLAQMNTEAFF
J gene: TRBJ1-1
V gene: TRBV19
clone size: -
D gene: -

CDR3 DNA: TGTGCCAGCAGTTACCGACAGGGGAGCAACGAGCAGTACTTC
CDR3 protein: CASSYRQGSNEQYF
J gene: TRBJ2-7
V gene: TRBV6-5
clone size: -
D gene: TRBD1

CDR3 DNA: TGTGCCAGCAGTACGACAGCCTATGGCTACACCTTC
CDR3 protein: CASSTTAYGYTF
J gene: TRBJ1-2
V gene: TRBV6-2/TRBV6-3
clone size: -
D gene: -

CDR3 DNA: TGCGCCAGCAGCTTGCTTACAGGGGGCGTGGGCACTGAAGCTTTCTTT
CDR3 protein: CASSLLTGGVGTEAFF
J gene: TRBJ1-1
V gene: TRBV5-1
clone size: -
D gene: TRBD1

CDR3 DNA: TGTGCCTGGAGTGTTGTTGACTCATCCGGGGAGCTGTTTTTT
CDR3 protein: CAWSVVDSSGELFF
J gene: TRBJ2-2
V gene: TRBV30
clone size: few
D gene: -

CDR3 DNA: TGTGCCAGCAGCTTAGAACACAGTAAAGAGACCCAGTACTTC
CDR3 protein: CASSLEHSKETQYF
J gene: TRBJ2-5
V gene: TRBV11-2
clone size: once
D gene: -

CDR3 DNA: TGTGCCAGCAGTGAATCAGGCATGAACACTGAAGCTTTCTTT
CDR3 protein: CASSESGMNTEAFF
J gene: TRBJ1-1
V gene: TRBV25-1
clone size: -
D gene: -

CDR3 DNA: TGTGCCAGCAGCAAGCATGGGACAGATTTCTATGGCTACACCTTC
CDR3 protein: CASSKHGTDFYGYTF
J gene: TRBJ1-2
V gene: TRBV7-6
clone size: -
D gene: TRBD1

CDR3 DNA: TGTGCCTGGAGTGTCAGGGACAGAGGATTGAGCTCCTATAATTCACCCCTCCACTTT
CDR3 protein: CAWSVRDRGLSSYNSPLHF
J gene: TRBJ1-6
V gene: TRBV30
clone size: -
D gene: TRBD1

CDR3 DNA: TGTGCCAGCAGCGGGTTCACTGAAGCTTTCTTT
CDR3 protein: CASSGFTEAFF
J gene: TRBJ1-1
V gene: TRBV27
clone size: -
D gene: -

CDR3 DNA: TGTGCCAGCAGCGTCTCAGGGGACGGGGGGCATGAGCAGTTCTTC
CDR3 protein: CASSVSGDGGHEQFF
J gene: TRBJ2-1
V gene: TRBV9
clone size: -
D gene: -

CDR3 DNA: TGTGCCAGCAACTACGCCCAGGGTTACGAGCAGTACTTC
CDR3 protein: CASNYAQGYEQYF
J gene: TRBJ2-7
V gene: TRBV5-8
clone size: -
D gene: -

CDR3 DNA: TGTGCCAGCAGCCAAGAGGGGCAGGGGACGTCTCAGCCCCAGCATTTT
CDR3 protein: CASSQEGQGTSQPQHF
J gene: TRBJ1-5
V gene: TRBV4-2
clone size: -
D gene: -

CDR3 DNA: TGTGCCAGCAGTTTATATCCGGGGAACGAGCAGTACTTC
CDR3 protein: CASSLYPGNEQYF
J gene: TRBJ2-7
V gene: TRBV27
clone size: once
D gene: -

CDR3 DNA: TGTGCCAGTAGTATAGAGTACAAAAGCGGGAGGCAGTTCTTC
CDR3 protein: CASSIEYKSGRQFF
J gene: TRBJ2-1
V gene: TRBV19
clone size: -
D gene: TRBD2